One and the same sample provided the 10 T cell receptor beta chains below, sequenced in a study of shared clonotypes between healthy human individuals. Assay used: immunoSEQ multiplex PCR; TCRdb lists only in-frame clones, some missing. Of a few million clones listed, 90% to 95% are singletons. Sequenced: naive CD4+ T cells sorted from blood. As for subset: CD45RA+ positively selected. These receptors were obtained from a man in his late teens or twenties in good health.

The chain joins TRBV19 to TRBJ1-1, with D maybe TRBD1 (5 bases). Trimming removed 6 bases from V and 3 bases from J, with 11 bases in between. The CDR3 has 13 residues. Germline V gives CDR1 LNHDA, CDR2 SQIVND (reference sequence). This chain's CDR3 is CASSPGGDTEAFF. The CDR3 nucleotides are TGTGCCAGTAGCCCCGGGGGGGACACTGAAGCTTTCTTT.

Comment on this clone: This CDR3 is also generated by other DNA sequences in the sample. V and J are TRBV5-1 and TRBJ2-7; no definite D call. In germline, CDR1 is SGHRS, CDR2 YFSETQ. V lost 7 bases and J lost 0, with 11 bases in between. CDR3 length: 13 residues. In DNA, the CDR3 is TGCGCCAGCTCCTTGGTCCTCTCCTACGAGCAGTACTTC. Protein product: CASSLVLSYEQYF. The whole variable domain, remainder taken from reference TRBV5-1 and TRBJ2-7, is KAGVTQTPRYLIKTRGQQVTLSCSPISGHRSVSWYQQTPGQGLQFLFEYFSETQRNKGNFPGRFSGRQFSNSRSEMNVSTLELGDSALYLCASSLVLSYEQYFGPGTRLTVT.

The V and J genes are TRBV19 and TRBJ1-4; TRBD1 agrees at 9 bases. Germline CDR1 reads LNHDA; CDR2 reads SQIVND (reference sequence). The CDR3 extends over 15 amino acids. V was pared by 10 bases and J by 8 bases, with 14 bases of the junction left unmatched. The CDR3 DNA reads TGTGCCACCAGGACAGGGGCCCCTTCGGGAGAAAAACTGTTTTTT. It translates to CATRTGAPSGEKLFF.

This clone appeared a single time. V and J are TRBV7-2 and TRBJ2-2; 7 nucleotides match TRBD1. After removal of 5 bases from V and 0 bases from J, the junction contained 6 bases not matched to a gene. The CDR3 runs to 16 residues. Germline V gene data show CDR1 as SGHTA and CDR2 as FQGNSA. The CDR3 DNA is TGTGCCAGCAGCGTAACAGGGGTCGCGAACACCGGGGAGCTGTTTTTT. This codes for CASSVTGVANTGELFF.

The chain joins TRBV5-1 to TRBJ2-1; TRBD2 aligns across 8 bases. The CDR3 is 15 amino acids. CDR1 is SGHRS, CDR2 YFSETQ, per germline. The V and J ends lost 5 bases and 9 bases, in that order; junction bases with no gene match: 13. The CDR3 coding sequence is TGCGCCAGCAGTCCGGGACTAGGCCTGTTCGGTGAGCAGTTCTTC. Amino acid sequence: CASSPGLGLFGEQFF.

J is TRBJ1-2 and V is TRBV2; tentatively, D is TRBD1 (5 bases). CDR3 length equals 14 residues. Trimming took 5 bases from V and 0 from J, leaving 10 bases between them. The germline CDR1 and CDR2 sequences are SNHLY and FYNNEI. The CDR3 nucleotides are TGTGCCAGCAGTACCGACAGCCCTAACTATGGCTACACCTTC. Translated, it gives CASSTDSPNYGYTF.

V is TRBV10-3 and J is TRBJ1-6; D is ambiguous. V lost 2 bases to trimming and J lost 5 bases, with 10 bases between them. The CDR3 runs 15 residues. The germline CDR1 and CDR2 sequences are ENHRY and SYGVKD. The CDR3: CAISEGGPNNSPLHF. CDR3 in DNA: TGTGCCATCAGTGAGGGAGGACCTAATAATTCACCCCTCCACTTT.

This rearrangement joins TRBV7-2 to TRBJ2-3; possible D gene TRBD1, 7 bases. The CDR3 consists of 16 residues. The germline V gene encodes CDR1 SGHTA and CDR2 FQGNSA. V was shortened by 5 bases and J by 2 bases, with 17 bases between the two germline ends. CDR3 in amino acids: CASSPPGDRITDTQYF. The CDR3 DNA sequence: TGTGCCAGCAGCCCACCGGGGGACAGAATCACAGATACGCAGTATTTT.

The chain recombines TRBV7-2 with TRBJ1-4, with D possibly being TRBD1 (6 bases). Per the germline V gene, CDR1 is SGHTA and CDR2 is FQGNSA. Trimming removed 5 bases at V and 3 bases at J, with 10 bases between. The CDR3 runs to 14 residues. For the CDR3, the DNA is TGTGCCAGCAGCACACAGGGTTCTAATGAAAAACTGTTTTTT. It translates to CASSTQGSNEKLFF. Supplemented by reference TRBV7-2 and TRBJ1-4, the full variable domain reads GAGVSQSPSNKVTEKGKDVELRCDPISGHTALYWYRQSLGQGLEFLIYFQGNSAPDKSGLPSDRFSAERTGGSVSTLTIQRTQQEDSAVYLCASSTQGSNEKLFFGSGTQLSVL.

The rearrangement joins TRBV6-5 to TRBJ2-7; D perhaps matches TRBD2 (5 bases). The germline V gene encodes CDR1 MNHEY and CDR2 SVGAGI. Trimming took 7 bases from V and 3 from J, leaving 16 bases between them. This CDR3 spans 14 amino acids. The DNA of the CDR3 is TGTGCCAGCACCGAAGGACTCGGCGACTACGAGCAGTACTTC. Protein product: CASTEGLGDYEQYF.